These 17 T cell receptor beta chains came from one sample sequenced in a study of CXCR3-negative and CXCR3-positive naive CD8 T cells. The TRB libraries of cDNA were built by UMI-labeled 5' RACE. TCRdb re-called the 5' RACE reads and shows each CDR3 protein once, DNA omitted. The data include approximately 4,200 distinct CDR3 sequences; the top ten clones carry around 2%. Sequencing was carried out using naive CXCR3- CD8+ T cells from blood. The sample's subset: CD45RO-CCR7+CD27+CD95- naive CD8+ T cells lacking CXCR3 (TNR3-). The receptors originated from a human donor in good health. Some clones in this sample may be carry-over from other donors' samples.

This clonotype counts as medium-sized by frequency. V usage is TRBV4-3 and J usage is TRBJ2-7; absent DNA, TCRdb's TRBD1 call cannot be checked. The CDR3 loop spans 15 amino acids. CDR1 is LGHNA and CDR2 is YSLEER in the germline V gene. Here the CDR3 reads CASSHSGAALYEQYF.

This clonotype is deemed medium-sized by its frequency. The J gene is TRBJ1-5, the V gene TRBV4-3; TCRdb designates TRBD1, a call that cannot be tested without DNA. The CDR3 consists of 15 residues. CDR1 is LGHNA, CDR2 YSLEER, per germline. The chain's CDR3 is CASSRNRGSNQPQHF.

This clonotype registers medium-sized (0.01 to 0.1%) by frequency. The CDR3: CASSSPEYNTQYF. This sequence joins TRBV7-2 and TRBJ2-3. CDR1 SGHTA and CDR2 FQGNSA come from the germline V gene. The CDR3 sequence is 13 residues long.

This clonotype is called medium-sized based on its frequency. The chain joins TRBV29-1 to TRBJ2-5. Germline V gene data show CDR1 as SQVTM and CDR2 as ANQGSEA. The CDR3 runs to 11 residues. The CDR3 reads CSVEDQGSQYF. Filled out from reference TRBV29-1 and TRBJ2-5, the complete variable domain reads SAVISQKPSRDICQRGTSLTIQCQVDSQVTMMFWYRQQPGQSLTLIATANQGSEATYESGFVIDKFPISRPNLTFSTLTVSNMSPEDSSIYLCSVEDQGSQYFGPGTRLLVL.

The V call is TRBV20-1, the J call TRBJ2-5; TCRdb's assignment of TRBD1 cannot be checked, as there is no DNA. The CDR3 totals 13 residues. Germline V gene data show CDR1 as DFQATT and CDR2 as SNEGSKA (reference sequence). The chain's CDR3 is CSARDMSLGTQYF.

This clonotype is classed as medium-sized by frequency. V usage is TRBV29-1 and J usage is TRBJ2-3; the TCRdb call, TRBD2, lacks DNA for checking. The CDR3 has 16 residues. CDR1 and CDR2 (germline): SQVTM, ANQGSEA. CDR3 protein: CSVEDSSGRDADTQYF.

This clonotype is called medium-sized based on its frequency. The genes are TRBV9 and TRBJ2-3; without DNA, the TCRdb call of TRBD2 cannot be checked. This CDR3 has 14 residues. The germline gives CDR1 SGDLS, CDR2 YYNGEE. The CDR3 sequence: CASGGGGPTDTQYF. Drawing the rest from reference TRBV9 and TRBJ2-3, the complete variable domain is DSGVTQTPKHLITATGQRVTLRCSPRSGDLSVYWYQQSLDQGLQFLIQYYNGEERAKGNILERFSAQQFPDLHSELNLSSLELGDSALYFCASGGGGPTDTQYFGPGTRLTVL.

Considering frequency, this clonotype is medium-sized. The rearrangement links TRBV12-3 or TRBV12-4 to TRBJ1-2; with no DNA, the TCRdb D assignment of TRBD1 cannot be verified. This CDR3 is 13 amino acids long. Here the CDR3 reads CASKPAGDSGYTF.

The CDR3 is CASSHQTETNEQFF. The V call is TRBV4-1, the J call TRBJ2-1. Germline V CDR1 and CDR2: MGHRA, YSYEKL. This CDR3 has 14 amino acids.

In terms of frequency, this clonotype is medium-sized. The chain recombines TRBV29-1 with TRBJ2-1. CDR1 is SQVTM, CDR2 ANQGSEA, per germline. The CDR3 totals 13 residues. The CDR3 sequence is CSVEFPPYNEQFF.

The chain recombines TRBV2 with TRBJ2-3; TCRdb proposes TRBD1, but this gene call is untestable without DNA. Germline V gene lookup returns CDR1 SNHLY and CDR2 FYNNEI. The CDR3 contains 16 residues. CDR3: CASSEPRQGSTDTQYF.

This clonotype is medium-sized by frequency. The chain employs TRBV7-9 and TRBJ2-1. The germline CDR1 and CDR2 sequences are SEHNR and FQNEAQ (reference sequence). The CDR3 is 13 amino acids. CDR3 sequence reads: CASSLGSGGEQFF.

This clonotype is deemed medium-sized (0.01 to 0.1%) by its frequency. The V and J genes are TRBV25-1 and TRBJ2-1; TCRdb picks TRBD2, but there is no DNA to check that call. The CDR3 consists of 12 residues. Per the germline V gene, CDR1 is MGHDK and CDR2 is SYGVNS. Here the CDR3 reads CASSVSGRDRFF.

Measured by frequency, this clonotype is medium-sized. The genes are TRBV28 and TRBJ2-5; TCRdb's D gene call, TRBD1, goes unchecked for lack of DNA. Germline-derived CDR1 and CDR2 are MDHEN and SYDVKM. CDR3 length: 15 residues. The CDR3 spells CASTTTGAGEETQYF.

This clonotype ranks as medium-sized in terms of frequency. The chain combines TRBV30 with TRBJ1-3; TCRdb gives TRBD1 as the D gene, but with no DNA this cannot be confirmed. There are 13 residues in the CDR3. Germline CDR1 GTSNPN, CDR2 SVGIG (reference sequence). The CDR3 spells CACSGLSGNTIYF.

The chain links TRBV13 to TRBJ1-1; no DNA is available, so the TRBD1 call from TCRdb remains unchecked. The germline V gene has CDR1 PRHDT and CDR2 FYEKMQ (reference sequence). The CDR3 is 14 amino acids. The CDR3 spells CASSLGGTGPEAFF.

The J gene is TRBJ2-2, the V gene TRBV29-1; TCRdb's D call, TRBD2, is unchecked because there is no DNA. Per the germline V gene, CDR1 is SQVTM and CDR2 is ANQGSEA. The CDR3 totals 15 residues. The CDR3 here is CSVYSGARNTGELFF.